This TCR beta chain was captured by sequencing in a study of blood T cell repertoires in COVID-19. For the study at large: From T cells, B-cell-depleted T cells, or PBMCs came the material, which was cDNA or gDNA.

Repertoires were generated with immunoSEQ multiplex PCR, while TCRdb's copy carries only in-frame clones and drops some. The sample carries about 70,000 clones, approximately 81% recorded once. This clonotype was sampled from a woman older than 75 with active or convalescent COVID-19. The sequenced material came from peripheral blood.

CDR3 sequence reads: CASSSDRGQQAFF. CDR3 sequence (DNA): TGTGCCAGCAGTTCTGACAGGGGGCAGCAAGCTTTCTTT. J is TRBJ1-1 and V is TRBV28; 10 nucleotides line up with TRBD1. The germline gives CDR1 MDHEN, CDR2 SYDVKM. There are 13 residues in the CDR3. V dropped 4 bases and J dropped 9; count of bases not matched to a gene: 5.